What follows are 26 T cell receptor beta chains derived from one specimen sequenced in a study of control samples from healthy donors and cancer patients (dated by TCRdb to 2020 to 2022). Libraries were made using the immunoSEQ multiplex PCR assay. In its TCRdb copy, this immuneACCESS table keeps in-frame sequences only and misses some clones. Where compared with another copy, unresolved V genes explain less than half of these, and the others have no known cause. This sample holds some 150,000 clones; less than 95% were observed only once. Approximately 14% of the sample belongs to the ten largest clones. Sequencing was carried out using PBMCs. These receptors came from a man between 60 and 70 years old with colorectal cancer.

This clone was seen a few times. V usage is TRBV27 and J usage is TRBJ1-1; 8 bases agree with TRBD1. Trimming at V came to 5 bases and at J to 0 bases, leaving 5 bases not matched to a gene. CDR3 length: 15 amino acids. Germline values: CDR1 MNHEY, CDR2 SMNVEV (reference sequence). The CDR3, as DNA: TGTGCCAGCAGTCCCAGGGACAGGTTGAACACTGAAGCTTTCTTT. Its protein product is CASSPRDRLNTEAFF.

V is TRBV4-2 and J is TRBJ2-1; no clear D gene. The V gene lost 0 bases and the J gene lost 5 bases, with 8 bases spanning the gap. The germline gives CDR1 LGHNA, CDR2 YNFKEQ. The CDR3 is 14 amino acids. The CDR3 DNA follows: TGTGCCAGCAGCCAAGAAGGGCAGGACAATGAGCAGTTCTTC. Translating it yields CASSQEGQDNEQFF.

This rearrangement joins TRBV19 to TRBJ1-1; D is uncertain. The germline V gene encodes CDR1 LNHDA and CDR2 SQIVND (reference sequence). The length of the CDR3 is 14 residues. The V end lost 0 bases, the J end lost 6 bases, and 11 bases lay between the germline ends. The CDR3 is CASSIEGGPPEAFF. The CDR3 DNA reads as TGTGCCAGTAGTATAGAGGGAGGGCCCCCTGAAGCTTTCTTT.

Details on this clone: Other DNA sequences in this sample translate to the same CDR3. J is TRBJ1-1 and V is TRBV18, with D tentatively TRBD1 (5 bases). Deletions cut 2 bases from V and 3 bases from J, with 13 bases between. Germline loops: CDR1 KGHSH, CDR2 LQKENI. The CDR3 is 15 residues long. Here the CDR3 DNA reads TGTGCCAGCTCACCAAGGCAGGGAGGGGACACTGAAGCTTTCTTT. It codes for CASSPRQGGDTEAFF.

V gene TRBV18 combines with J gene TRBJ1-4, with D possibly being TRBD1 (5 bases). V lost 2 bases, J lost 5 bases, and 15 bases lay in between. The germline V gene has CDR1 KGHSH and CDR2 LQKENI. This CDR3 has 16 amino acids. This chain's CDR3 is CASSPGPVRGNEKLFF. The CDR3 DNA reads TGTGCCAGCTCACCAGGGCCCGTCCGGGGGAATGAAAAACTGTTTTTT. The full variable domain, in which reference TRBV18 and TRBJ1-4 provide the parts outside the CDR3, is NAGVMQNPRHLVRRRGQEARLRCSPMKGHSHVYWYRQLPEEGLKFMVYLQKENIIDESGMPKERFSAEFPKEGPSILRIQQVVRGDSAAYFCASSPGPVRGNEKLFFGSGTQLSVL.

The rearrangement links TRBV27 to TRBJ1-2, with D possibly being TRBD1 (5 bases). CDR1 MNHEY and CDR2 SMNVEV come from the germline V gene (reference sequence). Trimming pared 10 bases from V and 4 bases from J, leaving 22 bases between. The CDR3 has 15 amino acids. This CDR3 is CATRSRAQGSYGYTF. The CDR3 nucleotides read TGTGCCACCCGGTCGAGGGCCCAGGGAAGCTATGGCTACACCTTC.

The chain carries TRBV7-9 and TRBJ1-1; no clear D. V lost 1 base and J lost 4, with 13 bases in between. This CDR3 contains 15 residues. Per germline, CDR1 SEHNR and CDR2 FQNEAQ (reference sequence). In nucleotides, the CDR3 is TGTGCCAGCAGCTTAGGTTCGTGGAGGGTCACTGAAGCTTTCTTT. Protein: CASSLGSWRVTEAFF.

J is TRBJ1-4 and V is TRBV5-1; D possibly corresponds to TRBD1 (6 bases). Deletions cut 4 bases from V and 8 bases from J, with 18 bases between. Germline-derived CDR1 and CDR2 are SGHRS and YFSETQ. This CDR3 contains 15 residues. CDR3 DNA sequence: TGCGCCAGCAGCGATTCAGGGGCCGCCTTAGAAAAACTGTTTTTT. Amino acid sequence: CASSDSGAALEKLFF. The full variable domain, its missing parts supplied by reference TRBV5-1 and TRBJ1-4, is KAGVTQTPRYLIKTRGQQVTLSCSPISGHRSVSWYQQTPGQGLQFLFEYFSETQRNKGNFPGRFSGRQFSNSRSEMNVSTLELGDSALYLCASSDSGAALEKLFFGSGTQLSVL.

This clone was picked up one time. V is TRBV6-5 and J is TRBJ1-1; D remains ambiguous. The germline V gene has CDR1 MNHEY and CDR2 SVGAGI. CDR3 length: 14 residues. Trimming pared 6 bases from V and 4 bases from J, leaving 15 bases between. The CDR3 DNA sequence: TGTGCCAGCAGCCGGACGGAGAGGACCACTGAAGCTTTCTTT. The encoded protein is CASSRTERTTEAFF.

The V and J genes are TRBV11-3 and TRBJ2-3, with 11 bases lining up with TRBD1. Trimming at V came to 5 bases and at J to 5 bases, leaving 3 bases not matched to a gene. The germline CDR1 and CDR2 sequences are SGHNT and YENEEA. CDR3 length: 14 amino acids. The CDR3 nucleotides are TGTGCCAGCAGCCTCGGGACAGGGGGAGATACGCAGTATTTT. It specifies CASSLGTGGDTQYF.

The rearrangement uses TRBV6-2 or TRBV6-3 and TRBJ1-2; tentatively, D is TRBD1 (5 bases). CDR3 size: 13 residues. Trimming shortened V by 2 bases and J by 9 bases, and 13 bases separated the two germline ends. Looked up from germline, CDR1 is MNHEY and CDR2 is SVGEGT. The CDR3 DNA is TGTGCCAGCAGTTACAATCAGGGAGAAAGCTACACCTTC. Translated: CASSYNQGESYTF.

The gene calls are TRBV3-1 (or the pseudogene TRBV3-2) and TRBJ1-2, with 7 bases identical to TRBD1. This CDR3 spans 16 amino acids. V was pared by 3 bases and J by 2 bases, with 9 bases of the junction left unmatched. The germline CDR1 and CDR2 sequences are LGHDT and YNNKEL (reference sequence). The CDR3 DNA reads TGTGCCAGCAGCCATCGCGACAGGGTTCTGAACTATGGCTACACCTTC. It codes for CASSHRDRVLNYGYTF.

The gene calls are TRBV11-2 and TRBJ2-3; 7 bases map to TRBD2. The CDR3 sequence is 15 residues long. Trimming cost V 5 bases and J 2 bases; bases outside gene matches: 7. Germline CDR1 reads SGHAT; CDR2 reads FQNNGV. In nucleotides, the CDR3 is TGTGCCAGCAGCCTGCGGGGGTTCTCCACAGATACGCAGTATTTT. Translation: CASSLRGFSTDTQYF.

V is TRBV12-3 or TRBV12-4 and J is TRBJ1-5; unclear D gene. Trimming stripped 6 bases from V and 3 bases from J, with 6 bases between. This CDR3 spans 12 amino acids. CDR3 nucleotide sequence: TGTGCCAGCAGCACCATCAATCAGCCCCAGCATTTT. It yields the protein CASSTINQPQHF.

The genes are TRBV5-1 and TRBJ1-2; D is unresolved. The CDR3 totals 13 residues. CDR1 is SGHRS and CDR2 is YFSETQ in the germline V gene. Deletions cut 4 bases from V and 6 bases from J, with 13 bases between. The DNA for the CDR3 is TGCGCCAGCAGCCCGACGGACTTACATGGCTACACCTTC. This codes for CASSPTDLHGYTF.

The rearrangement links TRBV18 to TRBJ2-5, with 8 bases aligning to TRBD1. The CDR3 runs 16 residues. V was pared by 0 bases and J by 7 bases, with 10 bases of the junction left unmatched. CDR1 and CDR2 (germline): KGHSH, LQKENI. CDR3 in amino acids: CASSPPLDRAVGTQYF. In DNA, the CDR3 is TGTGCCAGCTCACCACCGTTGGACAGGGCTGTAGGGACCCAGTACTTC.

The CDR3 region has the DNA TGTGCCAGCAGTTACTCACGGTTGGCACTAACAGATACGCAGTATTTT. This sequence encodes CASSYSRLALTDTQYF. The gene calls are TRBV6-5 and TRBJ2-3, with D hard to call. The CDR3 totals 16 residues. CDR1 MNHEY and CDR2 SVGAGI come from the germline V gene. Trimming removed 0 bases at V and 3 bases at J, with 13 bases between.

In this sample, this clone turned up a few times. The chain is built from TRBV30 and TRBJ2-3; 8 positions agree with TRBD2. Germline V CDR1 and CDR2: GTSNPN, SVGIG (reference sequence). V dropped 0 bases and J dropped 1; count of bases not matched to a gene: 6. CDR3 length equals 16 residues. CDR3 nucleotides: TGTGCCTGGAGTGTACTGGAGCGGGAGCGCACAGATACGCAGTATTTT. Protein product: CAWSVLERERTDTQYF.

CDR3 in amino acids: CASSEWGHWGANVLTF. CDR3 DNA: TGTGCCAGCAGTGAATGGGGGCACTGGGGGGCCAACGTCCTGACTTTC. The V gene is TRBV2, the J gene TRBJ2-6; TRBD1 is a possible D gene (6 bases). CDR1 and CDR2 from the germline V gene are SNHLY and FYNNEI. The V and J ends lost 2 bases and 4 bases respectively, with 12 bases between them. The CDR3 is made up of 16 amino acids.

V gene TRBV6-1 combines with J gene TRBJ2-3; no definite D call. V gave up 1 base and J gave up 0 bases, with 11 bases separating them. Germline values: CDR1 MNHNS, CDR2 SASEGT. The CDR3 consists of 16 residues. The CDR3 nucleotides read TGTGCCAGCAGTGAAGTAATCACCCTCAGCACAGATACGCAGTATTTT. Protein sequence: CASSEVITLSTDTQYF.

This chain links TRBV18 with TRBJ2-7, with 9 bases matching TRBD1. Germline V CDR1 and CDR2: KGHSH, LQKENI. The CDR3 sequence is 13 residues long. J was trimmed by 7 bases and V by 1 base; bases with no gene match: 2. The CDR3 loop reads CASSPQDRGEQYF. The CDR3 DNA reads TGTGCCAGCTCACCACAGGACAGGGGAGAGCAGTACTTC.

The chain has TRBV6-1 and TRBJ2-5; TRBD1 matches at 8 bases. J lost 5 bases, V lost 1 base, and 3 bases had no gene match. CDR3 length: 14 amino acids. Germline lookup yields CDR1 MNHNS and CDR2 SASEGT. CDR3: CASSEGYRGETQYF. CDR3 nucleotides: TGTGCCAGCAGTGAAGGGTACAGGGGGGAGACCCAGTACTTC.

Comment on this clone: Other DNA sequences in the sample encode the same CDR3. The chain uses TRBV5-1 and TRBJ2-5; 10 bases fit TRBD2. CDR3 length: 15 residues. The V and J ends lost 0 bases and 3 bases, in that order; junction bases with no gene match: 2. Germline V gene sequence: CDR1 SGHRS, CDR2 YFSETQ. The CDR3 nucleotides are TGCGCCAGCAGCTTGGGGCTAGCGGGGGAAGAGACCCAGTACTTC. Translation: CASSLGLAGEETQYF.

Concerning this clone itself: The same CDR3 arises from other DNA sequences in this sample as well. The V and J genes are TRBV3-1 (or the pseudogene TRBV3-2) and TRBJ1-5; perhaps TRBD1 as D (5 bases). Trimming took off 1 base at V and 7 bases at J, with 5 bases between the two ends. This CDR3 region has 12 residues. The germline V gene encodes CDR1 LGHDT and CDR2 YNNKEL (reference sequence). In DNA, the CDR3 is TGTGCCAGCAGCCAAGGGGGGCAGCCCCAGCATTTT. It specifies CASSQGGQPQHF.

This clone was detected only once. V gene TRBV3-1 (or the pseudogene TRBV3-2) combines with J gene TRBJ1-1; D gene unclear. V was pared by 5 bases and J by 2 bases, with 12 bases between. The CDR3 totals 14 residues. Germline lookup yields CDR1 LGHDT and CDR2 YNNKEL (reference sequence). CDR3 coding DNA: TGTGCCAGCAGCGGCGGCGGGGTTAACACTGAAGCTTTCTTT. It specifies CASSGGGVNTEAFF.

The chain has TRBV27 and TRBJ1-1; D not certain. The length of the CDR3 is 14 residues. V lost 3 bases and J 2 bases, leaving 10 bases between the germline ends. Germline CDR1 reads MNHEY; CDR2 reads SMNVEV (reference sequence). This chain's CDR3 is CASSFREGNTEAFF. CDR3 DNA sequence: TGTGCCAGCAGTTTCCGGGAGGGAAACACTGAAGCTTTCTTT.